This T cell receptor (beta chain) was captured by sequencing in a study of blood T cell repertoires in COVID-19. Study information: PBMCs, B-cell-depleted T cells, or T cells provided the cDNA or gDNA that made up the material.

Original processing methods: Nucleated cell counts were estimated from reference gene primer amplification. Generated by immunoSEQ multiplex PCR, the TCRdb table keeps only in-frame clones and is missing some. The V and J calls and clone size are taken from that table; D and trimming were inferred from the DNA. The data contain 220,000 or so clones, approximately 83% of them singletons. The source is a young woman who had recovered from COVID-19. The sequenced material came from peripheral blood.

For the CDR3, the DNA is TGCGCCAGCAGCCAAATAGCGGGAGAGGGTTACGAGCAGTACTTC. Amino acid sequence: CASSQIAGEGYEQYF. The chain is built from TRBV4-1 and TRBJ2-7, with 9 bases lining up with TRBD2. The CDR3 sequence is 15 residues long. The germline gives CDR1 MGHRA, CDR2 YSYEKL. Trimming at V came to 2 bases and at J to 4 bases, leaving 6 bases not matched to a gene.